The table lists the clone carrying this TCR beta chain with many counts. The entry originates in a study of early T cells in non-severe SARS-CoV-2 infection. Study-wide background: Bulk RNA taken from unsorted whole blood was sequenced, leaving chains unpaired.

Each cDNA molecule carried a unique molecular identifier. One entry per CDR3 protein results from TCRdb running MiXCR on the 5' RACE reads. The sample records tens of thousands of distinct CDR3 sequences, roughly 12% being singletons. The CDR3 length is 14 residues. V dropped 3 bases and J dropped 1; count of bases not matched to a gene: 3. Per the germline V gene, CDR1 is DFQATT and CDR2 is SNEGSKA (reference sequence). Sequences were obtained from whole blood. This clonotype originated in an adult who was a healthcare worker with PCR-confirmed SARS-CoV-2 infection or an uninfected control (not recorded which). The chain couples TRBV20-1 to TRBJ1-5; 7 nucleotides agree with TRBD1. Here the CDR3 reads CSASKQGSNQPQHF. In DNA, the CDR3 is TGCAGTGCTAGTAAACAGGGGAGCAATCAGCCCCAGCATTTT.